What follows is one TCR beta chain and its context. Its antigen is not known. Naive CD8+ T lymphocytes were specified as CD45RO-CCR7+CD27+CD95-. These data originate in a study of CXCR3-negative and CXCR3-positive naive CD8 T cells. Study conclusions and caveats: Both naive subsets carried similar amounts of surface CD5, so TCR strength was inferred from TRB CDR3 properties. Similar TRBV-TRBJ usage characterized naive CXCR3-negative and CXCR3-positive cells; memory cells differed. CXCR3-positive naive cells had TRB CDR3s that were more hydrophobic than CXCR3-negative naive cells had.

UMI-tagged TRB cDNA libraries were built via 5' RACE. From its re-call of the 5' RACE reads, TCRdb lists each CDR3 protein once, without DNA. This repertoire includes about 53,000 distinct CDR3 sequences. The germline V gene has CDR1 SEHNR and CDR2 FQNEAQ (reference sequence). This CDR3 has 13 residues. The chain is built from TRBV7-9 and TRBJ2-5; the TCRdb call, TRBD1, lacks DNA for checking. Sequenced: naive CXCR3+ CD8+ T cells from blood. Subset of the sample: CD45RO-CCR7+CD27+CD95- naive CD8+ T cells expressing CXCR3 (TNR3+). This TCR was recovered from a human donor in good health. Some clones in this sample may be carry-over from other donors' samples. The CDR3 sequence: CASSVGAQETQYF.